Shown below are 28 T cell receptor beta chains from a single sample sequenced in a study of human T cells and chemical hapten exposure. One entry per CDR3 protein results from TCRdb running MiXCR on the RACE reads. Of 150,000 to 200,000 distinct CDR3 sequences in the sample, about 15% were seen once. Time point reported: patch test 1, 2 weeks after DPC sensitization. Treatment described: therapeutic diphenylcyclopropenone sensitization with weekly scalp DPC. This material consisted of whole blood, taken in connection with sensitization to the hapten diphenylcyclopropenone (DPC). The receptors were sampled from a woman aged 25-40 years with alopecia areata. Some clones in this sample may be carry-over from other donors' samples.

The V call is TRBV9, the J call TRBJ2-7; 10 positions match TRBD1. Germline lookup yields CDR1 SGDLS and CDR2 YYNGEE. The length of the CDR3 is 15 residues. After removal of 0 bases from V and 5 bases from J, the junction contained 5 bases not matched to a gene. The DNA for the CDR3 is TGTGCCAGCAGCGTAGCTGGGACAGGGGTCCACGAGCAGTACTTC. Protein sequence: CASSVAGTGVHEQYF.

The chain combines TRBV4-3 with TRBJ1-1, with D maybe TRBD1 (6 bases). From germline, CDR1 is LGHNA and CDR2 YSLEER. V was trimmed by 1 base and J by 10 bases, leaving 13 bases between them. The CDR3 has 13 amino acids. CDR3 bases: TGCGCCAGCAGCCAAGGTACAGGGTACGTAGCTTTCTTT. Protein product: CASSQGTGYVAFF.

This clonotype was detected ten times or more. V gene TRBV29-1 combines with J gene TRBJ2-7; the D gene is possibly TRBD1 (6 bases). Trimming pared 8 bases from V and 1 base from J, leaving 15 bases between. CDR3 size: 13 residues. The V gene's germline CDR1 is SQVTM and CDR2 ANQGSEA. CDR3 coding DNA: TGCAGCATCCGGGACAACCCTTCCTACGAGCAGTACTTC. It codes for CSIRDNPSYEQYF.

This clonotype was counted a few times. The chain couples TRBV7-9 to TRBJ2-5, with D hard to call. Germline assignment: CDR1 SEHNR and CDR2 FQNEAQ (reference sequence). Trimming shortened V by 1 base and J by 1 base, and 4 bases separated the two germline ends. CDR3 length: 13 amino acids. The CDR3 region is CASSLGVQETQYF. The CDR3 DNA reads as TGTGCCAGCAGCTTAGGGGTCCAAGAGACCCAGTACTTC.

This clonotype has just a few counts. The rearrangement links TRBV27 to TRBJ2-7; D tentatively reads TRBD1 or TRBD2 (5 bases each). The V and J ends lost 3 bases and 5 bases respectively, with 23 bases between them. The CDR3 totals 17 residues. Germline V lookup: CDR1 MNHEY, CDR2 SMNVEV (reference sequence). The CDR3 protein is CASSLGPPGGLKNEQYF. CDR3 nucleotides: TGTGCCAGCAGTTTGGGACCCCCAGGAGGACTCAAGAACGAGCAGTACTTC.

In its sample, this clonotype was seen a few times. This chain links TRBV9 with TRBJ2-3, with 16 bases that match TRBD2. V shed 4 bases and J 4 bases; nucleotides not matched to a gene: 3. The CDR3 sequence is 16 residues long. CDR1 is SGDLS and CDR2 is YYNGEE in the germline V gene. The CDR3 reads CASSLGTSGGADTQYF. As DNA, the CDR3 is TGTGCCAGCAGCCTTGGGACTAGCGGGGGGGCAGATACGCAGTATTTT.

The chain is built from TRBV28 and TRBJ1-5; 8 bases fit TRBD1. Germline CDR1 and CDR2: MDHEN and SYDVKM. This CDR3 region has 17 residues. J lost 3 bases, V lost 4 bases, and 11 bases had no gene match. CDR3 in amino acids: CASSSHYRGIINQPQHF. As DNA, the CDR3 is TGTGCCAGCAGTTCCCACTACAGGGGGATCATCAATCAGCCCCAGCATTTT.

This clonotype was observed a few times. This chain connects TRBV4-3 to TRBJ1-2; 9 bases agree with TRBD1. Germline loops: CDR1 LGHNA, CDR2 YSLEER. Losses at the gene ends were 0 bases for V and 0 bases for J; bases not matched to a gene: 5. This CDR3 comprises 17 residues. The CDR3 spells CASSQDRGTGSNYGYTF. CDR3 nucleotides: TGCGCCAGCAGCCAAGATCGGGGGACAGGGTCTAACTATGGCTACACCTTC.

This clonotype was observed at least ten times. The J gene is TRBJ2-1, the V gene TRBV28; the D gene is possibly TRBD2 (5 bases). Trimming pared 7 bases from V and 4 bases from J, leaving 17 bases between. There are 15 residues in the CDR3. The germline CDR1 and CDR2 sequences are MDHEN and SYDVKM. CDR3 loop: CASTRGSLSYNEQFF. CDR3 nucleotides: TGTGCCAGCACCAGAGGGTCATTGTCTTACAATGAGCAGTTCTTC.

V and J are TRBV4-3 and TRBJ2-7, with D unresolved. The V gene lost 3 bases and the J gene lost 1 base, with 13 bases spanning the gap. CDR3 size: 15 residues. Per the germline V gene, CDR1 is LGHNA and CDR2 is YSLEER. CDR3 loop: CASSQGFGQSYEQYF. The CDR3 nucleotides read TGCGCCAGCAGCCAGGGGTTCGGCCAGTCCTACGAGCAGTACTTC.

This clonotype was observed a handful of times. The chain joins TRBV28 to TRBJ1-1, with D perhaps TRBD1 (5 bases). V was clipped by 7 bases and J by 4 bases, with 16 bases between them. CDR3 length: 14 amino acids. Germline values: CDR1 MDHEN, CDR2 SYDVKM. As DNA, the CDR3 is TGTGCCAGCACCGTCCAGGGCGGGGGCACTGAAGCTTTCTTT. It is translated as CASTVQGGGTEAFF.

This clonotype was counted many times. The gene calls are TRBV6-6 and TRBJ2-7; D uncertain. With 5 bases removed from V and 7 bases from J, the gap between germline ends came to 9 bases. The CDR3 loop spans 11 amino acids. Germline V CDR1 and CDR2: MNHNY, SVGAGI (reference sequence). The CDR3 reads CASSDMREQYF. DNA for the CDR3: TGTGCCAGCAGTGACATGCGGGAGCAGTACTTC.

Many counts were recorded for this clonotype. The V call is TRBV6-2 or TRBV6-3, the J call TRBJ1-5, with 8 positions matching TRBD1. Looked up from germline, CDR1 is MNHEY and CDR2 is SVGEGT. This CDR3 spans 15 amino acids. V lost 5 bases to trimming and J lost 2 bases; unmatched junction nucleotides: 5. The CDR3 loop is CASSRQGSGNQPQHF. CDR3 sequence (DNA): TGTGCCAGCAGTCGACAGGGGTCCGGCAATCAGCCCCAGCATTTT.

The rearrangement uses TRBV20-1 and TRBJ2-2; TRBD1 is a possible D gene (5 bases). Per the germline V gene, CDR1 is DFQATT and CDR2 is SNEGSKA (reference sequence). Trimming stripped 6 bases from V and 8 bases from J, with 16 bases between. CDR3 length equals 13 residues. Here the CDR3 reads CSAVRTTRGELFF. The CDR3 DNA reads TGCAGTGCCGTCCGGACAACTCGTGGGGAGCTGTTTTTT.

There are many counts of this clonotype. The rearrangement uses TRBV2 and TRBJ2-7; TRBD1 matches at 8 bases. The CDR3 has 13 amino acids. CDR1 and CDR2 (germline): SNHLY, FYNNEI. V was clipped by 6 bases and J by 7 bases; unmatched bases: 8. CDR3 coding DNA: TGTGCCAGCAGGGAGACAGGGGTCGGGGAGCAGTACTTC. Translation gives CASRETGVGEQYF.

The V call is TRBV18, the J call TRBJ1-1; D may be TRBD1 (5 bases). The V end lost 6 bases, the J end lost 1 base, and 15 bases lay between the germline ends. In germline, CDR1 is KGHSH, CDR2 LQKENI. The CDR3 contains 15 residues. Here the CDR3 reads CASSPSHGGNTEAFF. In DNA form, the CDR3 reads TGTGCCAGCTCTCCTAGTCACGGGGGGAACACTGAAGCTTTCTTT. Full variable domain (outside the CDR3, taken from reference TRBV18 and TRBJ1-1): NAGVMQNPRHLVRRRGQEARLRCSPMKGHSHVYWYRQLPEEGLKFMVYLQKENIIDESGMPKERFSAEFPKEGPSILRIQQVVRGDSAAYFCASSPSHGGNTEAFFGQGTRLTVV.

The V and J genes are TRBV9 and TRBJ1-1, with D possibly being TRBD1 (6 bases). The V end was cut by 3 bases, the J end by 0 bases, with 15 bases between. The germline V gene encodes CDR1 SGDLS and CDR2 YYNGEE. The CDR3 extends over 16 amino acids. CDR3 bases: TGTGCCAGCAGCGCCGGACAGAGCGGTTTGAACACTGAAGCTTTCTTT. This encodes CASSAGQSGLNTEAFF.

This clonotype has more than one count but fewer than ten. The rearrangement uses TRBV24-1 and TRBJ1-2; D is undetermined. V was cut by 3 bases and J by 6 bases, with 10 bases left in between. This CDR3 has 13 residues. From germline, CDR1 is KGHDR and CDR2 SFDVKD. This CDR3 is CATSDSGTDGYTF. CDR3 in DNA: TGTGCCACCAGTGATAGCGGCACTGATGGCTACACCTTC.

The chain has TRBV4-3 and TRBJ2-3; 9 bases fit TRBD2. There are 15 residues in the CDR3. The trim removed 0 bases at V and 4 bases at J, leaving 2 bases unmatched. Germline V gene lookup returns CDR1 LGHNA and CDR2 YSLEER. The DNA for the CDR3 is TGCGCCAGCAGCCAAGATCGCGGGGGGGCAGATACGCAGTATTTT. Encoded protein: CASSQDRGGADTQYF.

The rearrangement joins TRBV18 to TRBJ2-3, with D perhaps matching TRBD1 or TRBD2 (5 bases each). The germline gives CDR1 KGHSH, CDR2 LQKENI. Trimming removed 2 bases at V and 2 bases at J, with 8 bases between. This CDR3 has 14 residues. The CDR3 DNA reads as TGTGCCAGCTCACCATCAGGGACCACAGATACGCAGTATTTT. The encoded protein is CASSPSGTTDTQYF.

This chain connects TRBV30 to TRBJ1-1; D is undetermined. This CDR3 region has 12 residues. Germline values: CDR1 GTSNPN, CDR2 SVGIG (reference sequence). V was shortened by 5 bases and J by 6 bases, with 13 bases between the two germline ends. CDR3: CAWELAGSEAFF. Written as DNA, the CDR3 is TGTGCCTGGGAGCTCGCCGGCTCTGAAGCTTTCTTT.

This clonotype turned up a few times. The chain recombines TRBV18 with TRBJ2-7; D gene uncertain. This CDR3 is built from 14 residues. Trimming left V 6 bases short and J 2 bases short, with 14 bases between. The germline V gene encodes CDR1 KGHSH and CDR2 LQKENI. This chain's CDR3 is CASSPTALTYEQYF. The CDR3, as DNA: TGTGCCAGCTCCCCGACGGCGTTGACCTACGAGCAGTACTTC.

In this sample, this clonotype turned up many times. This chain uses TRBV6-2 or TRBV6-3 with TRBJ2-2; 10 bases match TRBD1. The CDR3 is made up of 15 amino acids. Germline V gene lookup returns CDR1 MNHEY and CDR2 SVGEGT. V trimming: 6 bases; J trimming: 3 bases; junction bases outside the gene matches: 4. CDR3 sequence (DNA): TGTGCCAGCAGGAAGGGACAGGGGTACACCGGGGAGCTGTTTTTT. Protein: CASRKGQGYTGELFF.

The V and J genes are TRBV4-2 and TRBJ2-5; TRBD1 matches 8 bases. CDR1 and CDR2 from the germline V gene are LGHNA and YNFKEQ. Trimming cost V 0 bases and J 4 bases; bases outside gene matches: 16. CDR3 size: 19 residues. CDR3: CASSQEWDRYTLPPETQYF. The CDR3, as DNA: TGTGCCAGCAGCCAAGAGTGGGACAGGTACACCTTGCCTCCAGAGACCCAGTACTTC.

The sample holds a few counts of this clonotype. In DNA, the CDR3 is TGTGCCAGCAGTTCCGTAGTAGAGCAGTACTTC. Translating it yields CASSSVVEQYF. The gene calls are TRBV6-2 or TRBV6-3 and TRBJ2-7; the D is unclear. Germline CDR1 MNHEY, CDR2 SVGEGT. This CDR3 comprises 11 residues. V lost 4 bases and J lost 7, with 8 bases in between.

The V call is TRBV29-1, the J call TRBJ2-7, with unresolved D. Germline CDR1 SQVTM, CDR2 ANQGSEA. The CDR3 consists of 14 residues. V shed 4 bases and J shed 2 bases, with 15 bases lying between them. In DNA form, the CDR3 reads TGCAGCGTTGCGGAGTCCGGGCGAACCTACGAGCAGTACTTC. The encoded protein is CSVAESGRTYEQYF.

In its sample, this clonotype was seen a few times. The rearrangement joins TRBV10-3 to TRBJ2-3; 7 positions agree with TRBD2. The J segment lost 0 bases and the V segment lost 5 bases, leaving 8 bases of the junction unmatched. Germline V gives CDR1 ENHRY, CDR2 SYGVKD. The CDR3 has 16 residues. The CDR3 here is CAISWGETSSTDTQYF. CDR3 in DNA: TGTGCCATCAGTTGGGGGGAGACTAGCAGCACAGATACGCAGTATTTT.

This clonotype appeared many times. The rearrangement joins TRBV28 to TRBJ1-1; D may be TRBD1 (5 bases). The CDR3 extends over 15 amino acids. Germline V gives CDR1 MDHEN, CDR2 SYDVKM. Trimming left V 4 bases short and J 1 base short, with 13 bases between. The CDR3 protein is CASSSPGDSNTEAFF. The CDR3, as DNA: TGTGCCAGCAGTTCCCCCGGGGACTCGAACACTGAAGCTTTCTTT.